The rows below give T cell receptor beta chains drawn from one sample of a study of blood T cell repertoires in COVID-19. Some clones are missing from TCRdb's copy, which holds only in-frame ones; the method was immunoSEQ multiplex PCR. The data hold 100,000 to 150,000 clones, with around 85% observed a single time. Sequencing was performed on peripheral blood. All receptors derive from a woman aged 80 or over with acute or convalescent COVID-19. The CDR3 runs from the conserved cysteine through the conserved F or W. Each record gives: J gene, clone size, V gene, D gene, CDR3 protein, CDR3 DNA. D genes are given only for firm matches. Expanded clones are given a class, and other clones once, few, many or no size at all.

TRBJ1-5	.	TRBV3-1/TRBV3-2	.	CASSLGTTYSNQPQHF	TGTGCCAGCAGCCTCGGGACTACCTATAGCAATCAGCCCCAGCATTTT
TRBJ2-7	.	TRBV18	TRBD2	CASSQMGTSASSVYEQYF	TGTGCCAGCTCACAAATGGGGACTAGCGCCAGTTCGGTCTACGAGCAGTACTTC
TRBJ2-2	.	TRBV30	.	CAWGRETTGELFF	TGTGCCTGGGGCCGGGAGACCACCGGGGAGCTGTTTTTT
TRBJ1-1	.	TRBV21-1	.	CASSKVARSYTEAFF	TGTGCCAGCAGCAAAGTGGCCAGGTCGTACACTGAAGCTTTCTTT
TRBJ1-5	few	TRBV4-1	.	CASSQASGNQPQHF	TGCGCCAGCAGCCAAGCGTCAGGAAATCAGCCCCAGCATTTT
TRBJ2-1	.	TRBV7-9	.	CASSLVWGAANEQFF	TGTGCCAGCAGCTTAGTGTGGGGAGCGGCCAATGAGCAGTTCTTC
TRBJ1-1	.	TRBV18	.	CASSPETINTEAFF	TGTGCCAGCTCACCAGAGACAATAAACACTGAAGCTTTCTTT
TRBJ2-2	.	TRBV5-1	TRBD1	CASSPSTGLNTGELFF	TGCGCCAGCAGCCCGTCGACAGGGCTTAACACCGGGGAGCTGTTTTTT
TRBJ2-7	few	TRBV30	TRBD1	CAYADRNSYEQYF	TGTGCCTACGCGGACAGGAACTCCTACGAGCAGTACTTC
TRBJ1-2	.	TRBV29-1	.	CSVLGVQGANYGYTF	TGCAGCGTCTTAGGAGTACAGGGAGCTAACTATGGCTACACCTTC
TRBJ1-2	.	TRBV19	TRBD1	CASSRLDRENYGYTF	TGTGCCAGTAGCCGACTCGACAGGGAGAACTATGGCTACACCTTC
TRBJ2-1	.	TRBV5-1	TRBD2	CASSPLLAGAHNEQFF	TGCGCCAGCAGCCCTTTACTAGCGGGAGCCCACAATGAGCAGTTCTTC
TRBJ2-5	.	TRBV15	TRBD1	CATATGVRETQYF	TGTGCCACCGCGACAGGGGTTAGAGAGACCCAGTACTTC
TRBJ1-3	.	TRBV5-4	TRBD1	CASSSDRVARGNTIYF	TGTGCCAGCAGTTCGGACAGGGTGGCTCGTGGAAACACCATATATTTT
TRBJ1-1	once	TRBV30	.	CAWSVGRVNTEAFF	TGTGCCTGGAGTGTGGGCAGGGTTAACACTGAAGCTTTCTTT
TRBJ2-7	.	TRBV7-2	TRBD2	CASSEGLAGGYEQYF	TGTGCCAGCAGCGAGGGACTAGCGGGGGGCTACGAGCAGTACTTC
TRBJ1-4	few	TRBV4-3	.	CASSLGAGGLNEKLFF	TGCGCCAGCAGTCTAGGGGCGGGAGGCCTAAATGAAAAACTGTTTTTT
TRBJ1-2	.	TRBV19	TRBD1	CASSQIGQGGYGYTF	TGTGCCAGTAGTCAGATTGGACAGGGCGGCTATGGCTACACCTTC
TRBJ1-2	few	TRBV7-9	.	CASSLRVGYGYTF	TGTGCCAGCAGCCTCAGGGTGGGGTATGGCTACACCTTC
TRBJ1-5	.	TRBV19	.	CATSQGNNQPQHF	TGTGCCACTAGCCAGGGAAACAATCAGCCCCAGCATTTT
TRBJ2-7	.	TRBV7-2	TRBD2	CASSLYLAGGYEQYF	TGTGCCAGCAGCTTGTACCTAGCGGGAGGCTACGAGCAGTACTTC